This TCR beta chain was sequenced for a study of blood T cell repertoires in COVID-19. On the study more broadly: Sites in the United States, Italy and Spain provided acute and convalescent COVID-19 samples. T cells, B-cell-depleted T cells, or PBMCs supplied cDNA or gDNA.

This CDR3 comprises 14 residues. V lost 0 bases, J lost 7 bases, and 5 bases stayed unmatched. Germline loops: CDR1 SGHKS, CDR2 YYEKEE (reference sequence). As handled by the study authors: Amplification from reference gene primers served as the basis for estimated nucleated cell counts. Assay: immunoSEQ multiplex PCR; the TCRdb copy retains only in-frame clones and omits some. V and J calls and clone size are given by that table; D and trimming were obtained from the DNA. The sample contains about 170,000 clones, 90% of which appear only once. This sequence joins TRBV5-5 and TRBJ1-2; 8 nucleotides match TRBD1. Sequencing was carried out using peripheral blood. The TCR sequence derives from a man aged 50 to 60 with acute or convalescent COVID-19. The chain's CDR3 is CASSLADRDSGYTF. CDR3 coding DNA: TGTGCCAGCAGCTTGGCGGACAGGGACTCTGGCTACACCTTC. The variable domain in full, completed from reference TRBV5-5 and TRBJ1-2, reads DAGVTQSPTHLIKTRGQQVTLRCSPISGHKSVSWYQQVLGQGPQFIFQYYEKEERGRGNFPDRFSARQFPNYSSELNVNALLLGDSALYLCASSLADRDSGYTFGSGTRLTVV.